Presented here are 7 T cell receptor beta chains from one specimen sequenced in a study of blood T cell repertoires in COVID-19. The protocol was immunoSEQ multiplex PCR, while the TCRdb copy is restricted to in-frame clones and leaves out a portion. The repertoire holds some 200,000 clones, with over 75% as singletons. Sequencing was done on a sample of PBMCs or T cells enriched from blood (not recorded which). Receptors were obtained from a woman aged 18 to 35 in a cohort exposed to, infected with or recovered from COVID-19 (not recorded which).

The rearrangement joins TRBV4-2 to TRBJ1-2, with a tentative D call TRBD1 (6 bases). Trimming cost V 2 bases and J 0 bases, with 13 bases left between them. Germline values: CDR1 LGHNA, CDR2 YNFKEQ. This CDR3 spans 16 amino acids. The CDR3 reads CASSQQGRSTNYGYTF. Here the CDR3 DNA reads TGTGCCAGCAGCCAACAGGGGCGGTCTACTAACTATGGCTACACCTTC.

J is TRBJ1-2 and V is TRBV4-1, with a weak D call TRBD1 (5 bases). The CDR3 has 16 amino acids. The V end lost 0 bases, the J end lost 0 bases, and 11 bases lay between the germline ends. In germline, CDR1 is MGHRA, CDR2 YSYEKL. CDR3: CASSQEGGYANYGYTF. DNA for the CDR3: TGCGCCAGCAGCCAAGAGGGGGGGTACGCTAACTATGGCTACACCTTC.

The chain uses TRBV3-1 (or the pseudogene TRBV3-2) and TRBJ2-1; no clear D. CDR3 length: 12 amino acids. Germline CDR1 LGHDT, CDR2 YNNKEL (reference sequence). Trimming pared 2 bases from V and 9 bases from J, leaving 8 bases between. The CDR3 here is CASSQRRGEQFF. For the CDR3, the DNA is TGTGCCAGCAGCCAAAGGCGCGGTGAGCAGTTCTTC.

The V and J genes are TRBV7-8 and TRBJ1-1, with a tentative D call TRBD1 (5 bases). This CDR3 comprises 14 residues. Looked up from germline, CDR1 is SGHVS and CDR2 is FQNEAQ. Trimming removed 3 bases at V and 1 base at J, with 9 bases between. CDR3 in DNA: TGTGCCAGCAGCTTTAGACAGCGGAACACTGAAGCTTTCTTT. As protein: CASSFRQRNTEAFF.

The chain recombines TRBV12-5 with TRBJ2-1, with 7 nucleotides matching TRBD2. This CDR3 contains 16 residues. Germline trimming cut 5 bases from V and 6 bases from J; bases unmatched to any gene: 13. The V gene's germline CDR1 is LGHNT and CDR2 FRNRAP. For the CDR3, the DNA is TGTGCTAGTGGTGCCCCCCTCGCGGGAGCCGGCAATGAGCAGTTCTTC. It codes for CASGAPLAGAGNEQFF.

This chain joins TRBV5-5 and TRBJ1-1, with D unclear. Germline V gene data show CDR1 as SGHKS and CDR2 as YYEKEE (reference sequence). V lost 1 base to trimming and J lost 5 bases, with 6 bases between them. The CDR3 loop spans 12 amino acids. CDR3 loop: CASSLSETEAFF. The CDR3 DNA reads TGTGCCAGCAGCTTGTCAGAAACTGAAGCTTTCTTT.

The chain couples TRBV28 to TRBJ1-5; D is unresolved. CDR1 and CDR2 (germline): MDHEN, SYDVKM. The V end was cut by 7 bases, the J end by 1 base, with 11 bases between. The CDR3 consists of 14 residues. The CDR3: CASNLDTSNQPQHF. The CDR3, as DNA: TGTGCCAGCAATCTTGACACAAGCAATCAGCCCCAGCATTTT. Variable domain in full (rest from reference TRBV28 and TRBJ1-5): DVKVTQSSRYLVKRTGEKVFLECVQDMDHENMFWYRQDPGLGLRLIYFSYDVKMKEKGDIPEGYSVSREKKERFSLILESASTNQTSMYLCASNLDTSNQPQHFGDGTRLSIL.